Presented here are 13 T cell receptor beta chains from one specimen sequenced in a study of T cells in Graves' hyperthyroidism and ophthalmopathy. RNA transcripts were the template for amplifying TCR beta CDR3 regions. HTBI primers were employed in a first-round RT-PCR of the TCR CDR3. TCRdb re-called the multiplex PCR reads with MiXCR, one entry per CDR3 protein. The data show more than 500,000 distinct CDR3 sequences, roughly 15% seen once. What was sequenced was blood. These receptor sequences come from a woman under 40 with Graves' ophthalmopathy.

The chain employs TRBV6-2 or TRBV6-3 and TRBJ1-1, with 8 bases matching TRBD1. Germline loops: CDR1 MNHEY, CDR2 SVGEGT. V lost 4 bases to trimming and J lost 5 bases; unmatched junction nucleotides: 12. The CDR3 has 16 residues. CDR3 sequence reads: CASSSKSRGRGTEAFF. CDR3 nucleotides: TGTGCCAGCAGTTCTAAGAGCAGGGGGCGCGGGACTGAAGCTTTCTTT.

There are a few counts of this clonotype. This rearrangement joins TRBV28 to TRBJ1-1; D is possibly TRBD1 (5 bases). The germline gives CDR1 MDHEN, CDR2 SYDVKM. This CDR3 contains 9 residues. Trimming took 8 bases from V and 10 from J, leaving 8 bases between them. Written as DNA, the CDR3 is TGTGCCAGCGGCAGGGTAGCTTTCTTT. Protein sequence: CASGRVAFF. Filled out from reference TRBV28 and TRBJ1-1, the complete variable domain reads DVKVTQSSRYLVKRTGEKVFLECVQDMDHENMFWYRQDPGLGLRLIYFSYDVKMKEKGDIPEGYSVSREKKERFSLILESASTNQTSMYLCASGRVAFFGQGTRLTVV.

The V and J genes are TRBV4-3 and TRBJ1-3, with D hard to call. The CDR3 is made up of 15 amino acids. Germline V gene lookup returns CDR1 LGHNA and CDR2 YSLEER. Trimming shortened V by 0 bases and J by 0 bases, and 6 bases separated the two germline ends. In nucleotides, the CDR3 is TGCGCCAGCAGCCAAGATCCGGTCTCTGGAAACACCATATATTTT. This gives the protein CASSQDPVSGNTIYF.

Ten or more counts support this clonotype. The gene calls are TRBV6-2 or TRBV6-3 and TRBJ1-1; 9 positions match TRBD1. With V trimmed by 6 bases and J by 4 bases, 9 bases remained unmatched. Per germline, CDR1 MNHEY and CDR2 SVGEGT. CDR3 length equals 15 residues. CDR3 in DNA: TGTGCCAGCAGCGAGCCGGGACAGGGCCGCACTGAAGCTTTCTTT. Translated: CASSEPGQGRTEAFF.

The chain has TRBV6-9 and TRBJ2-7; TRBD2 agrees at 7 bases. Germline V gene sequence: CDR1 MNHGY, CDR2 SVAAGI. The CDR3 contains 13 residues. The ends lost 3 bases at V and 7 bases at J; junction bases unmatched: 6. Here the CDR3 DNA reads TGTGCCAGCAGTTACTCGAAGGGAGGGGAGCAGTACTTC. It is translated as CASSYSKGGEQYF.

A remark on this clonotype: One junction end does not reproduce the germline sequence, and a read error may be involved. The chain couples TRBV20-1 to TRBJ2-1, with D tentatively TRBD2 (5 bases). CDR3 length: 14 residues. Germline V gives CDR1 DFQATT, CDR2 SNEGSKA (reference sequence). CDR3 nucleotide sequence: TGCAGTGCTAGAGATTCAACGACTATCGATGAGCGGTTCTTC. Its protein product is CSARDSTTIDERFF.

In its sample, this clonotype was seen many times. The V call is TRBV20-1, the J call TRBJ2-2; D may be TRBD1 or TRBD2 (5 bases each). The CDR3 consists of 14 residues. Germline V gene lookup returns CDR1 DFQATT and CDR2 SNEGSKA (reference sequence). V was shortened by 3 bases and J by 0 bases, with 8 bases between the two germline ends. The CDR3 region is CSASEGSNTGELFF. The CDR3 DNA reads TGCAGTGCTAGCGAGGGGTCGAACACCGGGGAGCTGTTTTTT.

This clonotype occurred many times. The chain employs TRBV2 and TRBJ2-7, with no clear D. This CDR3 is built from 13 residues. V lost 8 bases and J lost 2, with 13 bases in between. CDR1 SNHLY and CDR2 FYNNEI come from the germline V gene. The chain's CDR3 is CASLRSRTYEQYF. The CDR3 DNA reads TGTGCCAGCTTACGCTCAAGGACCTACGAGCAGTACTTC.

This chain uses TRBV19 with TRBJ2-2; 10 bases match TRBD1. V was pared by 5 bases and J by 3 bases, with 3 bases of the junction left unmatched. The germline CDR1 and CDR2 sequences are LNHDA and SQIVND (reference sequence). This CDR3 comprises 15 residues. CDR3 loop: CASSLTGGDTGELFF. CDR3 DNA sequence: TGTGCCAGTAGTCTGACAGGGGGCGACACCGGGGAGCTGTTTTTT.

This clonotype was observed at least ten times. This rearrangement joins TRBV20-1 to TRBJ2-3; no definite D call. In germline, CDR1 is DFQATT, CDR2 SNEGSKA (reference sequence). This CDR3 region has 13 residues. V lost 5 bases to trimming and J lost 6 bases, with 15 bases between them. CDR3 sequence (DNA): TGCAGTGCTCACCTACCTCGCGCCGATACGCAGTATTTT. Translated: CSAHLPRADTQYF.

This clonotype was counted only a few times. The chain carries TRBV7-3 and TRBJ2-1, with a weak D call TRBD2 (6 bases). CDR3 size: 14 residues. From germline, CDR1 is SGHTA and CDR2 FQGTGA. Trimming left V 3 bases short and J 7 bases short, with 13 bases between. The CDR3 sequence is CASSFQGGRNEQFF. The DNA of the CDR3 is TGTGCCAGCAGCTTTCAAGGAGGGAGGAATGAGCAGTTCTTC. Full variable domain (rest looked up from reference TRBV7-3 and TRBJ2-1): GAGVSQTPSNKVTEKGKYVELRCDPISGHTALYWYRQSLGQGPEFLIYFQGTGAADDSGLPNDRFFAVRPEGSVSTLKIQRTERGDSAVYLCASSFQGGRNEQFFGPGTRLTVL.

This clonotype appeared a few times. The chain has TRBV11-2 and TRBJ2-2; D unresolved. The CDR3 consists of 12 residues. Trimming pared 9 bases from V and 1 base from J, leaving 6 bases between. CDR1 SGHAT and CDR2 FQNNGV come from the germline V gene. The CDR3 spells CASERNTGELFF. The CDR3 DNA is TGTGCCAGTGAGCGGAACACCGGGGAGCTGTTTTTT.

Many counts were recorded for this clonotype. This chain joins TRBV12-3 or TRBV12-4 and TRBJ1-1; tentative D call: TRBD1 (5 bases). This CDR3 has 13 residues. V was cut by 3 bases and J by 3 bases, with 8 bases left in between. CDR3 DNA sequence: TGTGCCAGCAGTTTCCTACAGGACACTGAAGCTTTCTTT. Translated: CASSFLQDTEAFF.